These 3 T cell receptor beta chains originate from one sample sequenced in a study of T-cell memory formation after mild COVID-19. TCRdb reprocessed the 5' RACE reads via MiXCR and lists one record per CDR3 protein. The profile shows about 250,000 distinct CDR3 sequences, 15% to 20% of them singletons. Sequenced sample: PBMCs or a T cell subset sorted from them (not recorded which). These receptors were taken from a young man who had mild COVID-19 (a few samples of this study predate the infection). Cell type and time point are not known.

The chain has TRBV4-2 and TRBJ1-1; a weak D match, TRBD1 (6 bases). CDR3 length equals 14 residues. With 8 bases removed from V and 1 base from J, the gap between germline ends came to 14 bases. Per the germline V gene, CDR1 is LGHNA and CDR2 is YNFKEQ. The CDR3 DNA reads as TGTGCCAGCGCTAGGGGGGACGGGAACACTGAAGCTTTCTTT. Protein product: CASARGDGNTEAFF.

Here the CDR3 reads CASSFYPGQPYGYTF. The CDR3 coding sequence is TGTGCCAGCAGTTTCTATCCGGGACAACCTTATGGCTACACCTTC. V gene TRBV6-4 combines with J gene TRBJ1-2; a possible D gene is TRBD1 (6 bases). The CDR3 loop spans 15 amino acids. CDR1 MRHNA and CDR2 SNTAGT come from the germline V gene. V lost 5 bases to trimming and J lost 5 bases, with 18 bases between them.

This clonotype was counted many times. The CDR3 sequence: CASVAVSDTIYF. CDR3 sequence (DNA): TGTGCCAGCGTCGCGGTTTCCGACACCATATATTTT. V usage is TRBV6-6 and J usage is TRBJ1-3; D ambiguous. Germline assignment: CDR1 MNHNY and CDR2 SVGAGI (reference sequence). The CDR3 contains 12 residues. V shed 8 bases and J shed 8 bases, with 13 bases lying between them.